The next 25 T cell receptor beta chains were all read from a single sample in a study of response to subunit inactivated influenza vaccine. MiXCR was run by TCRdb on the RT-PCR reads, yielding one entry per CDR3 protein. The profile shows about 500,000 distinct CDR3 sequences, about 15% of them singletons. This sample comprised CD4+ T cells sorted from PBMCs, obtained about 23 months after vaccination. These receptors were obtained from a man between 50 and 75 years old who received an inactivated influenza vaccine.

This clonotype appeared many times. This chain uses TRBV18 with TRBJ1-4, with TRBD1 identical over 7 bases. The CDR3 extends over 16 amino acids. V shed 5 bases, J shed 2 bases, and the junction held 8 bases outside the gene matches. Germline V gene lookup returns CDR1 KGHSH and CDR2 LQKENI. This CDR3 reads CASSSMTGSTNEKLFF. The CDR3, as DNA: TGTGCCAGCTCATCTATGACAGGGAGCACTAATGAAAAACTGTTTTTT.

The chain has TRBV28 and TRBJ2-1; 9 positions match TRBD1. Losses at the gene ends were 9 bases for V and 3 bases for J; bases not matched to a gene: 9. Germline V gene lookup returns CDR1 MDHEN and CDR2 SYDVKM. The length of the CDR3 is 15 residues. The CDR3 loop is CASTLQGAVYNEQFF. The CDR3 DNA reads as TGTGCCAGTACCTTACAGGGGGCTGTCTACAATGAGCAGTTCTTC.

This clonotype turned up a few times. This chain links TRBV27 with TRBJ2-1; 8 nucleotides match TRBD1. Germline CDR1 reads MNHEY; CDR2 reads SMNVEV (reference sequence). The length of the CDR3 is 16 residues. With 4 bases clipped from V and 0 bases from J, the junction kept 5 bases outside the gene matches. The CDR3 sequence: CASSWDRSNSYNEQFF. The DNA of the CDR3 is TGTGCCAGCAGTTGGGACAGGTCCAACTCCTACAATGAGCAGTTCTTC.

This chain joins TRBV10-3 and TRBJ2-7; D remains ambiguous. V shed 0 bases and J shed 0 bases, with 3 bases lying between them. The V gene's germline CDR1 is ENHRY and CDR2 SYGVKD. The CDR3 spans 13 residues. CDR3 region: CAISESVSYEQYF. DNA of the CDR3: TGTGCCATCAGTGAGTCGGTCTCCTACGAGCAGTACTTC.

The V gene is TRBV7-2, the J gene TRBJ2-7; unclear D gene. Trimming stripped 4 bases from V and 3 bases from J, with 7 bases between. Germline V gene lookup returns CDR1 SGHTA and CDR2 FQGNSA. The CDR3 spans 12 residues. The CDR3 protein is CASSSPDYEQYF. In DNA form, the CDR3 reads TGTGCCAGCAGCTCCCCCGACTACGAGCAGTACTTC.

The chain links TRBV2 to TRBJ1-2; TRBD1 matches at 7 bases. Trimming removed 3 bases from V and 10 bases from J; junction bases left unmatched: 11. This CDR3 comprises 14 residues. CDR1 and CDR2 (germline): SNHLY, FYNNEI. CDR3: CASSERIGGTDYTF. The CDR3 DNA is TGTGCCAGCAGTGAGAGGATCGGTGGGACAGACTACACCTTC.

The gene calls are TRBV4-3 and TRBJ2-1, with D perhaps TRBD1 or TRBD2 (5 bases each). This CDR3 contains 15 residues. Trimming pared 3 bases from V and 7 bases from J, leaving 16 bases between. Germline V lookup: CDR1 LGHNA, CDR2 YSLEER. The CDR3 nucleotides read TGCGCCAGCAGCCACCCCCGGGACGGTGCTAATGAGCAGTTCTTC. As protein: CASSHPRDGANEQFF.

The sample holds a few counts of this clonotype. J is TRBJ1-2 and V is TRBV20-1; D is unclear. V shed 3 bases and J shed 6 bases, with 8 bases lying between them. Germline V CDR1 and CDR2: DFQATT, SNEGSKA (reference sequence). The CDR3 sequence is 11 residues long. The CDR3 bases are TGCAGTGCTAGGAGACCGGATGGCTACACCTTC. It translates to CSARRPDGYTF.

This clonotype occurred many times. The chain recombines TRBV6-1 with TRBJ2-3; D gene uncertain. Trimming took 2 bases from V and 0 from J, leaving 12 bases between them. Germline CDR1 MNHNS, CDR2 SASEGT. The CDR3 runs to 16 residues. The CDR3 region has the DNA TGTGCCAGCAGTGAACATTCGGCGGTTAGCACAGATACGCAGTATTTT. It yields the protein CASSEHSAVSTDTQYF.

The chain recombines TRBV20-1 with TRBJ2-1; TRBD2 matches 7 bases. CDR3 length equals 12 residues. Germline V gene sequence: CDR1 DFQATT, CDR2 SNEGSKA (reference sequence). V was pared by 7 bases and J by 4 bases, with 4 bases of the junction left unmatched. CDR3: CSDQRDYNEQFF. CDR3 sequence (DNA): TGCAGTGACCAGCGGGATTACAATGAGCAGTTCTTC.

This clonotype has only a few counts. The J gene is TRBJ2-1, the V gene TRBV7-3, with TRBD2 matching 10 bases. This CDR3 has 18 residues. The germline V gene encodes CDR1 SGHTA and CDR2 FQGTGA. V was clipped by 2 bases and J by 5 bases; unmatched bases: 12. Here the CDR3 reads CASSLYPLAGVFDNEQFF. The CDR3 nucleotides read TGTGCCAGCAGCTTATATCCGCTAGCGGGAGTATTCGACAATGAGCAGTTCTTC.

This clonotype was seen a handful of times. The rearrangement joins TRBV2 to TRBJ1-2; D gene unclear. Germline assignment: CDR1 SNHLY and CDR2 FYNNEI. The CDR3 has 16 residues. Trimming took off 4 bases at V and 4 bases at J, with 19 bases between the two ends. DNA for the CDR3: TGTGCCAGCAGTGTTCTTCTAGCTCTCCCGGGCTATGGCTACACCTTC. Translated: CASSVLLALPGYGYTF.

V gene TRBV7-6 combines with J gene TRBJ2-3; D is tentatively TRBD1 or TRBD2 (5 bases each). The CDR3 spans 15 residues. V was pared by 2 bases and J by 6 bases, with 15 bases between. Germline assignment: CDR1 SGHVS and CDR2 FNYEAQ. The CDR3 region has the DNA TGTGCCAGCAGCTTAAATGGCAGGGTAGCGGATACGCAGTATTTT. This translates into CASSLNGRVADTQYF.

The sample holds one count of this clonotype. CDR3 protein: CASTVGGLVYNEQFF. The CDR3, as DNA: TGTGCCAGTACTGTCGGGGGACTAGTTTACAATGAGCAGTTCTTC. The chain employs TRBV19 and TRBJ2-1; TRBD2 agrees at 8 bases. V was pared by 7 bases and J by 4 bases, with 9 bases of the junction left unmatched. This CDR3 is 15 amino acids long. The germline CDR1 and CDR2 sequences are LNHDA and SQIVND (reference sequence).

The table lists this clonotype with a few counts. The chain couples TRBV27 to TRBJ1-1, with D perhaps matching TRBD1 (5 bases). This CDR3 is 14 amino acids long. The V gene lost 5 bases and the J gene lost 8 bases, with 18 bases spanning the gap. Germline CDR1 is MNHEY and CDR2 is SMNVEV (reference sequence). The CDR3 loop reads CASSPLGAQREAFF. CDR3 in DNA: TGTGCCAGCAGTCCCTTAGGGGCTCAACGGGAAGCTTTCTTT.

This clonotype was seen a handful of times. CDR3 sequence (DNA): TGTGCCAGTAGTATAGGTCGGGTTCTGTATAGCAATCAGCCCCAGCATTTT. The encoded protein is CASSIGRVLYSNQPQHF. This rearrangement joins TRBV19 to TRBJ1-5; D is undetermined. This CDR3 has 17 residues. V dropped 1 base and J dropped 0 bases, with 13 bases sitting between them. CDR1 is LNHDA, CDR2 SQIVND, per germline (reference sequence).

This sequence joins TRBV7-2 and TRBJ2-1; 9 nucleotides line up with TRBD1. Trimming cost V 7 bases and J 8 bases; bases outside gene matches: 3. From germline, CDR1 is SGHTA and CDR2 FQGNSA. The CDR3 has 12 amino acids. CDR3 residues: CASTTGGDEQFF. In DNA form, the CDR3 reads TGTGCCAGCACTACAGGGGGCGATGAGCAGTTCTTC.

The gene calls are TRBV7-2 and TRBJ2-1; D is undetermined. This CDR3 region has 14 residues. Trimming took off 3 bases at V and 7 bases at J, with 13 bases between the two ends. Per the germline V gene, CDR1 is SGHTA and CDR2 is FQGNSA. The DNA for the CDR3 is TGTGCCAGCAGCTTTTCGAGCAATCTTAATGAGCAGTTCTTC. This gives the protein CASSFSSNLNEQFF. Supplemented by reference TRBV7-2 and TRBJ2-1, the full variable domain reads GAGVSQSPSNKVTEKGKDVELRCDPISGHTALYWYRQSLGQGLEFLIYFQGNSAPDKSGLPSDRFSAERTGGSVSTLTIQRTQQEDSAVYLCASSFSSNLNEQFFGPGTRLTVL.

This clonotype was seen repeatedly, ten times or more. The CDR3 nucleotides are TGCAGCGTTGAAATTTACGGGCAGGGCCGAAACTATGGCTACACCTTC. This translates into CSVEIYGQGRNYGYTF. V gene TRBV29-1 combines with J gene TRBJ1-2; tentative D call: TRBD1 (5 bases). In germline, CDR1 is SQVTM, CDR2 ANQGSEA. V gave up 2 bases and J gave up 2 bases, with 18 bases separating them. The CDR3 extends over 16 amino acids.

A few counts support this clonotype. The rearrangement uses TRBV12-3 or TRBV12-4 and TRBJ1-2, with 9 bases identical to TRBD1. V shed 3 bases, J shed 8 bases, and the junction held 13 bases outside the gene matches. This CDR3 contains 16 residues. Here the CDR3 DNA reads TGTGCCAGCAGTTTTAGCATGGGAACAGGGGGCGACGGCTACACCTTC. Translation gives CASSFSMGTGGDGYTF.

This sequence joins TRBV12-3 or TRBV12-4 and TRBJ2-3, with a possible D match to TRBD1 (6 bases). V lost 5 bases, J lost 1 base, and 16 bases lay in between. The CDR3 runs 16 residues. CDR3 sequence: CASSLDRNGGTDTQYF. The DNA for the CDR3 is TGTGCCAGCAGTCTCGACAGGAATGGTGGCACAGATACGCAGTATTTT.

The chain has TRBV20-1 and TRBJ2-7, with 10 bases fitting TRBD1. The CDR3 runs 15 residues. With 3 bases clipped from V and 1 base from J, the junction kept 6 bases outside the gene matches. Germline-derived CDR1 and CDR2 are DFQATT and SNEGSKA (reference sequence). The CDR3 loop reads CSARETDRGSYEQYF. The CDR3 bases are TGCAGTGCTAGGGAAACGGACAGGGGGTCCTACGAGCAGTACTTC.

This clonotype has just a few counts. Here the CDR3 reads CASSPRTSGRGLTGELFF. Here the CDR3 DNA reads TGTGCCAGCAGTCCCCGGACTAGCGGGAGGGGGCTCACCGGGGAGCTGTTTTTT. The chain is built from TRBV12-3 or TRBV12-4 and TRBJ2-2, with TRBD2 identical over 15 bases. CDR3 length: 18 amino acids. J lost 4 bases, V lost 5 bases, and 8 bases had no gene match.

This chain uses TRBV5-5 with TRBJ2-7; 8 bases are shared with TRBD1. The germline gives CDR1 SGHKS, CDR2 YYEKEE (reference sequence). There are 15 residues in the CDR3. The trim removed 0 bases at V and 3 bases at J, leaving 5 bases unmatched. CDR3 nucleotide sequence: TGTGCCAGCAGCTTGGCGGGGGACAGGAGCTACGAGCAGTACTTC. Protein product: CASSLAGDRSYEQYF.

This clonotype has just a few counts. The V call is TRBV3-1, the J call TRBJ1-4; TRBD1 is a possible D gene (5 bases). V gave up 3 bases and J gave up 2 bases, with 16 bases separating them. CDR3 length: 17 residues. The germline V gene encodes CDR1 LGHDT and CDR2 YNNKEL (reference sequence). CDR3 nucleotide sequence: TGTGCCAGCAGCCACTCGAGGGCCAGGGCTACTAATGAAAAACTGTTTTTT. It specifies CASSHSRARATNEKLFF.